This is a list of T cell receptor beta chains from one sample in a study of blood T cell repertoires in COVID-19. Method: immunoSEQ multiplex PCR; TCRdb's copy keeps in-frame clones and lacks some. Of 350,000 to 450,000 clones in the sample, more than 75% are singletons; the top ten hold about 2.3%. Sequencing was carried out using peripheral blood. The receptors were sampled from a woman aged 60 to 75 with COVID-19, enrolled during active disease. The CDR3 runs from the conserved cysteine through the conserved F or W. The D gene is left open where the match is weak. Where a row states a size, it is once, few, many or the class of an expanded clone; other rows omit it.

j_gene: TRBJ2-1; abundance: NA; v_gene: TRBV29-1; d_gene: TRBD1; CDR3nt: TGCAGCGTTGAGAAAATGACAGGGTCTAGTGAGCAGTTCTTC; CDR3aa: CSVEKMTGSSEQFF
j_gene: TRBJ2-1; abundance: many; v_gene: TRBV9; d_gene: TRBD1; CDR3nt: TGTGCCAGCAGCGGACAGGGAGACAATGAGCAGTTCTTC; CDR3aa: CASSGQGDNEQFF
j_gene: TRBJ2-2; abundance: NA; v_gene: TRBV14; d_gene: NA; CDR3nt: TGTGCCAGCAGCCTCCTCACAGGGAAGGGCACCGGGGAGCTGTTTTTT; CDR3aa: CASSLLTGKGTGELFF
j_gene: TRBJ1-2; abundance: NA; v_gene: TRBV7-9; d_gene: NA; CDR3nt: TGTGCCAGCAGCTTCGAGTTCGGCGGCTATGGCTACACCTTC; CDR3aa: CASSFEFGGYGYTF
j_gene: TRBJ2-7; abundance: NA; v_gene: TRBV9; d_gene: TRBD2; CDR3nt: TGTGCCAGCAGCGTAGTTGCGGGGGGTTCCTACGAGCAGTACTTC; CDR3aa: CASSVVAGGSYEQYF
j_gene: TRBJ1-1; abundance: NA; v_gene: TRBV6-6; d_gene: NA; CDR3nt: TGTGCCAGCAGACATAGACAGGACTCGAACACTGAAGCTTTCTTT; CDR3aa: CASRHRQDSNTEAFF
j_gene: TRBJ2-7; abundance: NA; v_gene: TRBV14; d_gene: NA; CDR3nt: TGTGCCAGCAGCCAACTAGCGACTCTCTCCTACGAGCAGTACTTC; CDR3aa: CASSQLATLSYEQYF
j_gene: TRBJ1-3; abundance: once; v_gene: TRBV21-1; d_gene: NA; CDR3nt: TGTGCCAGCAGCAATGACAGCCTCTCTGGAAACACCATATATTTT; CDR3aa: CASSNDSLSGNTIYF
j_gene: TRBJ1-2; abundance: once; v_gene: TRBV28; d_gene: NA; CDR3nt: TGTGCCAGCAGTTTTACCTCGACAACATTAAAAGGCGGCTACACCTTC; CDR3aa: CASSFTSTTLKGGYTF
j_gene: TRBJ2-2; abundance: NA; v_gene: TRBV28; d_gene: TRBD1; CDR3nt: TGTGCCAGCAGGAGACAGGGACAAAACACCGGGGAGCTGTTTTTT; CDR3aa: CASRRQGQNTGELFF
j_gene: TRBJ2-7; abundance: NA; v_gene: TRBV6-5; d_gene: TRBD1; CDR3nt: TGTGCCAGCAGACCCGACAGGGAAAGCTCCTACGAGCAGTACTTC; CDR3aa: CASRPDRESSYEQYF
j_gene: TRBJ1-5; abundance: NA; v_gene: TRBV5-3; d_gene: TRBD1; CDR3nt: TGTGCCAGAAGCTTCCCCGACAGGGGGCGTAGACCCAATCAGCCCCAGCATTTT; CDR3aa: CARSFPDRGRRPNQPQHF
j_gene: TRBJ1-4; abundance: NA; v_gene: TRBV2; d_gene: NA; CDR3nt: TGTGCCAGCAGTGTGGCAGGCCATAATGAAAAACTGTTTTTT; CDR3aa: CASSVAGHNEKLFF
j_gene: TRBJ2-7; abundance: NA; v_gene: TRBV3-1/TRBV3-2; d_gene: NA; CDR3nt: TGTGCCAGCAGCCGGGAACTAGGGGAGCAGTACTTC; CDR3aa: CASSRELGEQYF
j_gene: TRBJ2-1; abundance: NA; v_gene: TRBV5-1; d_gene: NA; CDR3nt: TGCGCCAGCAGCTTACCGGGGGGCGGATCCTACAATGAGCAGTTCTTC; CDR3aa: CASSLPGGGSYNEQFF
j_gene: TRBJ2-3; abundance: NA; v_gene: TRBV2; d_gene: NA; CDR3nt: TGTGCCAGCACCCCGGACAGTAGCACAGATACGCAGTATTTT; CDR3aa: CASTPDSSTDTQYF
j_gene: TRBJ2-2; abundance: NA; v_gene: TRBV6-1; d_gene: NA; CDR3nt: TGTGCCAGCAGTGAAGGGACAGCGAACACCGGGGAGCTGTTTTTT; CDR3aa: CASSEGTANTGELFF
j_gene: TRBJ1-1; abundance: NA; v_gene: TRBV10-3; d_gene: NA; CDR3nt: TGTGCCATCAGTGATCTGGCCACTGAAGCTTTCTTT; CDR3aa: CAISDLATEAFF
j_gene: TRBJ1-2; abundance: NA; v_gene: TRBV28; d_gene: NA; CDR3nt: TGTGCCAGCAGTTTATACCTCCCACCAGGGTATGGCTACACCTTC; CDR3aa: CASSLYLPPGYGYTF
j_gene: TRBJ2-7; abundance: NA; v_gene: TRBV4-1; d_gene: NA; CDR3nt: TGCGCCAGCAGCCAAGCCCCCCCTCAGGGGAGATACGAGCAGTACTTC; CDR3aa: CASSQAPPQGRYEQYF
j_gene: TRBJ1-2; abundance: NA; v_gene: TRBV5-6; d_gene: NA; CDR3nt: TGTGCCAGCAGGCGGGTTGGGCATGGCTACACCTTC; CDR3aa: CASRRVGHGYTF
j_gene: TRBJ2-7; abundance: NA; v_gene: TRBV6-5; d_gene: NA; CDR3nt: TGTGCCAGCAGTCCCCGGTACTACGAGCAGTACTTC; CDR3aa: CASSPRYYEQYF
j_gene: TRBJ2-5; abundance: NA; v_gene: TRBV9; d_gene: NA; CDR3nt: TGTGCCAGCAGCGTAGGGGCAGCCTCCCAAGAGACCCAGTACTTC; CDR3aa: CASSVGAASQETQYF
j_gene: TRBJ2-5; abundance: NA; v_gene: TRBV7-9; d_gene: TRBD2; CDR3nt: TGTGCCAGCAGGGGGGGGTACCAAGAGACCCAGTACTTC; CDR3aa: CASRGGYQETQYF
j_gene: TRBJ2-6; abundance: NA; v_gene: TRBV5-1; d_gene: TRBD1; CDR3nt: TGCGCCAGCAGCCCGCGGACAGGGGGCCTATCTGGGGCCAACGTCCTGACTTTC; CDR3aa: CASSPRTGGLSGANVLTF
j_gene: TRBJ1-2; abundance: NA; v_gene: TRBV27; d_gene: TRBD1; CDR3nt: TGTGCCAGCAGCTTAAGGACAGGGTATGGCTACACCTTC; CDR3aa: CASSLRTGYGYTF
j_gene: TRBJ2-3; abundance: NA; v_gene: TRBV4-2; d_gene: TRBD2; CDR3nt: TGTGCCAGCAGCCAAGGGCGGGGGGGTGCAGATACGCAGTATTTT; CDR3aa: CASSQGRGGADTQYF
j_gene: TRBJ1-5; abundance: NA; v_gene: TRBV28; d_gene: NA; CDR3nt: TGTGCCAGCAGCCACAGGACAGATTATAGCAATCAGCCCCAGCATTTT; CDR3aa: CASSHRTDYSNQPQHF
j_gene: TRBJ2-5; abundance: NA; v_gene: TRBV4-1; d_gene: NA; CDR3nt: TGCGCCAGCAGCCAAGATCGGGGGACTTTTCAAGAGACCCAGTACTTC; CDR3aa: CASSQDRGTFQETQYF
j_gene: TRBJ2-3; abundance: once; v_gene: TRBV5-1; d_gene: NA; CDR3nt: TGCGCCAGCAGCTTGGCCGGGGATACGCAGTATTTT; CDR3aa: CASSLAGDTQYF
j_gene: TRBJ1-2; abundance: NA; v_gene: TRBV30; d_gene: NA; CDR3nt: TGTGCCTGGAGTGTACGGGGTAGTGGTGGCTACACCTTC; CDR3aa: CAWSVRGSGGYTF
j_gene: TRBJ1-1; abundance: NA; v_gene: TRBV6-6; d_gene: NA; CDR3nt: TGTGCCAGCAGTCACACAAAAGGGGGGAACACTGAAGCTTTCTTT; CDR3aa: CASSHTKGGNTEAFF
j_gene: TRBJ1-1; abundance: few; v_gene: TRBV19; d_gene: NA; CDR3nt: TGTGCCAGTAGTAGGCAGGGTTCGAACACTGAAGCTTTCTTT; CDR3aa: CASSRQGSNTEAFF
j_gene: TRBJ2-7; abundance: NA; v_gene: TRBV27; d_gene: NA; CDR3nt: TGTGCCAGCAGTTTAGGGCAGGGGATCGAGCAGTACTTC; CDR3aa: CASSLGQGIEQYF
j_gene: TRBJ1-2; abundance: NA; v_gene: TRBV10-3; d_gene: NA; CDR3nt: TGTGCCATCAGTGAGTCGGAGGGAGGATACGGCTACACCTTC; CDR3aa: CAISESEGGYGYTF
j_gene: TRBJ1-1; abundance: once; v_gene: TRBV7-3; d_gene: NA; CDR3nt: TGTGCCAGCAGCTTAACGTCAGGGCGGAACACTGAAGCTTTCTTT; CDR3aa: CASSLTSGRNTEAFF
j_gene: TRBJ1-5; abundance: NA; v_gene: TRBV6-2/TRBV6-3; d_gene: NA; CDR3nt: TGTGCCAGCAGTTACTCGACCAGGGACAATCAGCCCCAGCATTTT; CDR3aa: CASSYSTRDNQPQHF
j_gene: TRBJ2-7; abundance: NA; v_gene: TRBV12-3/TRBV12-4; d_gene: NA; CDR3nt: TGTGCCAGCAGTTTTAGTGAGGAGCAGTACTTC; CDR3aa: CASSFSEEQYF
j_gene: TRBJ2-7; abundance: NA; v_gene: TRBV27; d_gene: NA; CDR3nt: TGTGCCAGCAGTGGATGGGACATCTACGAGCAGTACTTC; CDR3aa: CASSGWDIYEQYF
j_gene: TRBJ2-7; abundance: NA; v_gene: TRBV7-2; d_gene: NA; CDR3nt: TGTGCCAGCAGCTTAGCACTAGCCAACGAGCAGTACTTC; CDR3aa: CASSLALANEQYF
j_gene: TRBJ1-3; abundance: NA; v_gene: TRBV6-6; d_gene: NA; CDR3nt: TGTGCCAGCAGTCGATTACAGCCCGTTTGGGGAAACACCATATATTTT; CDR3aa: CASSRLQPVWGNTIYF
j_gene: TRBJ2-3; abundance: NA; v_gene: TRBV3-1/TRBV3-2; d_gene: TRBD2; CDR3nt: TGTGCCAGCAGCCGCAATCCCGGACTAGCGGGGGGCACAGATACGCAGTATTTT; CDR3aa: CASSRNPGLAGGTDTQYF
j_gene: TRBJ1-6; abundance: NA; v_gene: TRBV5-1; d_gene: NA; CDR3nt: TGCGCCAGCAGCTCGGACAGTAACTATAATTCACCCCTCCACTTT; CDR3aa: CASSSDSNYNSPLHF
j_gene: TRBJ2-7; abundance: once; v_gene: TRBV6-5; d_gene: TRBD1; CDR3nt: TGTGCCAGCAGTTCGGGACAGATATCCTCCTACGAGCAGTACTTC; CDR3aa: CASSSGQISSYEQYF
j_gene: TRBJ1-2; abundance: NA; v_gene: TRBV28; d_gene: TRBD1; CDR3nt: TGTGCCAGCACCCCCAACAGGGGCTATGGCTACACCTTC; CDR3aa: CASTPNRGYGYTF
j_gene: TRBJ1-2; abundance: NA; v_gene: TRBV28; d_gene: NA; CDR3nt: TGTGCCAGCAGCACGCCGCCAGTGCTTAACTATGGCTACACCTTC; CDR3aa: CASSTPPVLNYGYTF
j_gene: TRBJ2-3; abundance: few; v_gene: TRBV10-3; d_gene: TRBD2; CDR3nt: TGTGCCATCAGTTATGGGACTACCACAGATACGCAGTATTTT; CDR3aa: CAISYGTTTDTQYF
j_gene: TRBJ1-5; abundance: NA; v_gene: TRBV7-9; d_gene: TRBD1; CDR3nt: TGTGCCAGCAGCTTAGGGACAGGGGAGGGAAGCAATCAGCCCCAGCATTTT; CDR3aa: CASSLGTGEGSNQPQHF
j_gene: TRBJ2-3; abundance: NA; v_gene: TRBV19; d_gene: TRBD2; CDR3nt: TGTGCCAGTAGTATCCCTAGCGGGGGGACAGATACGCAGTATTTT; CDR3aa: CASSIPSGGTDTQYF
j_gene: TRBJ2-7; abundance: NA; v_gene: TRBV4-1; d_gene: TRBD2; CDR3nt: TGCGCCAGCAGCCAAGACAGCGGGAGACTCTACGAGCAGTACTTC; CDR3aa: CASSQDSGRLYEQYF
j_gene: TRBJ1-2; abundance: NA; v_gene: TRBV19; d_gene: TRBD1; CDR3nt: TGTGCCAGTAGTATAGATGGACAGGCCTCTGGCTACACCTTC; CDR3aa: CASSIDGQASGYTF
j_gene: TRBJ1-4; abundance: NA; v_gene: TRBV4-1; d_gene: NA; CDR3nt: TGCGCCAGCAGCCACTCACAGGCGGCAACTAATGAAAAACTGTTTTTT; CDR3aa: CASSHSQAATNEKLFF
j_gene: TRBJ2-7; abundance: NA; v_gene: TRBV28; d_gene: NA; CDR3nt: TGTGCCAGCAGTTTTGTGAGCGAGGACTACGAGCAGTACTTC; CDR3aa: CASSFVSEDYEQYF
j_gene: TRBJ2-5; abundance: NA; v_gene: TRBV2; d_gene: TRBD1; CDR3nt: TGTGCCAGCTCACTACAGGGGGAAGGGGGGACCCAGTACTTC; CDR3aa: CASSLQGEGGTQYF
j_gene: TRBJ1-1; abundance: NA; v_gene: TRBV28; d_gene: NA; CDR3nt: TGTGCCAGCAGTTCTTTGGCGGCGAACACTGAAGCTTTCTTT; CDR3aa: CASSSLAANTEAFF
j_gene: TRBJ2-3; abundance: NA; v_gene: TRBV7-9; d_gene: TRBD2; CDR3nt: TGTGCCAGCAGCTTTTGGACTAGCGGGGGGCCCCCCACGCAGTATTTT; CDR3aa: CASSFWTSGGPPTQYF
j_gene: TRBJ2-1; abundance: NA; v_gene: TRBV5-8; d_gene: NA; CDR3nt: TGTGCCAGCAGCTTGGGCGGTTACAATGAGCAGTTCTTC; CDR3aa: CASSLGGYNEQFF
j_gene: TRBJ2-3; abundance: NA; v_gene: TRBV19; d_gene: TRBD1; CDR3nt: TGTGCCAGTACCTCAGGGGGATACGATACGCAGTATTTT; CDR3aa: CASTSGGYDTQYF